This T cell receptor (beta chain) is from a study of OX40 agonist ivuxolimab in advanced cancers. Study context: Those enrolled were less than 85% male, with a mean age of approximately 60 years and ages from roughly 23 to 80. The eligibility criteria allowed prior anti-PD-1, anti-PD-L1 or anti-CTLA-4 therapy, and 40% had some. Study results and caveats: Doses of 0.1 to 3.0 mg/kg were accompanied by clonal expansion of CD4+ and CD8+ blood T cells by week 6. Relative to CD4+ cells, CD8+ T cells on average had more expanded clones.

Only in-frame clones appear in the TCRdb table, and some are missing; sequencing was by immunoSEQ multiplex PCR. The sample records more than 80,000 clones, less than 95% being singletons. This CDR3 has 13 residues. Germline V gene sequence: CDR1 MNHNS, CDR2 SASEGT. V lost 5 bases and J 5 bases, leaving 10 bases between the germline ends. Of note for this clone: Its specificity is not known.

This chain connects TRBV6-1 to TRBJ2-1; D might be TRBD2 (5 bases). Specimen: CD4+ or CD8+ T cells sorted from blood, collected in a trial of the OX40 agonist ivuxolimab. This receptor was taken from an adult with an advanced solid tumor such as melanoma, head and neck, liver or kidney cancer. In DNA, the CDR3 is TGTGCCAGCAGTCTGCGGGCCAACAATGAGCAGTTCTTC. It encodes CASSLRANNEQFF.